A selection of T cell receptor beta chains follows, all from one sample in a study of T cells in Graves' hyperthyroidism and ophthalmopathy. In TCRdb, the multiplex PCR reads were re-called with MiXCR into one record per CDR3 protein. The table includes fewer than 600,000 distinct CDR3 sequences, 13% to 15% detected once. Sequencing was done on a sample of blood. These receptors were taken from a woman aged 18-29 years with Graves' hyperthyroidism. Each CDR3 is given without its conserved first and last residue. Fields, in order: V gene, D gene, CDR3 length, J gene, CDR3 protein. D genes are given only for firm matches.

TRBV20-1	-	11	TRBJ2-5	SASLPGDGTQY
TRBV11-3	TRBD1	14	TRBJ1-1	ASSYPGQAGATEAF
TRBV27	-	12	TRBJ1-1	ASSLHLMNTEAF
TRBV7-6	TRBD1	12	TRBJ2-1	ASSDRTGKNEQF
TRBV6-1	-	11	TRBJ2-5	ASTPRVGETQY
TRBV12-3/TRBV12-4	TRBD2	13	TRBJ2-1	ASLTLAASYNEQF
TRBV5-1	TRBD1	14	TRBJ2-4	ASSLAEGRGKNIQY
TRBV27	TRBD1	13	TRBJ1-2	ASSLSPGGVYGYT
TRBV11-3	TRBD1	11	TRBJ2-7	ASSSGTEYEQY
TRBV30	-	12	TRBJ2-3	ALRGIAHTDTQY
TRBV4-1	TRBD2	12	TRBJ2-1	ASSHASGGNEQF
TRBV5-6	TRBD1	12	TRBJ2-3	ASSGAGGADTQY
TRBV11-2	-	10	TRBJ2-3	ASSFRKDTQY
TRBV10-3	-	10	TRBJ1-2	ATPPANYGYT
TRBV6-2/TRBV6-3	TRBD2	15	TRBJ2-3	ASSPLRTSGGTDTQY
TRBV24-1	-	11	TRBJ1-1	ATSDLHFTEAF
TRBV20-1	-	12	TRBJ2-2	SARLAVAAGELF
TRBV7-3	-	10	TRBJ2-1	ASSRDHNEQF
TRBV5-1	TRBD2	17	TRBJ2-2	ASSWPGTSGKIRAGELF
TRBV19	TRBD1	15	TRBJ1-1	ASIPSGTGGYITEAF
TRBV5-1	-	13	TRBJ2-5	ASSSEGWNQETQY
TRBV19	TRBD1	13	TRBJ2-3	ASSFGDRGTDTQY
TRBV30	-	12	TRBJ1-2	AWQFPGSNYGYT
TRBV7-3	-	14	TRBJ2-1	ASSPPSGTGYNEQF